This T cell receptor beta chain was documented in a study of T cell responses to AZD1222 COVID-19 vaccine. Trimming pared 6 bases from V and 6 bases from J, leaving 15 bases between. CDR3 length: 13 residues. Germline V lookup: CDR1 MRHNA, CDR2 SNTAGT. Clones were read by immunoSEQ multiplex PCR, and TCRdb kept only the in-frame ones, dropping some. The table records some 120,000 clones, roughly nine tenths of them present only once. The chain joins TRBV6-4 to TRBJ2-7; D might be TRBD1 or TRBD2, each matching 6 bases. This sequence was found in an adult who received the AZD1222 COVID-19 vaccine. Here the sequenced sample was peripheral blood, taken 28 days after the second AZD1222 dose. For the CDR3, the DNA is TGTGCCAGCAGCGGGACCGAGGGGGGCGAGCAGTACTTC. It is translated as CASSGTEGGEQYF.